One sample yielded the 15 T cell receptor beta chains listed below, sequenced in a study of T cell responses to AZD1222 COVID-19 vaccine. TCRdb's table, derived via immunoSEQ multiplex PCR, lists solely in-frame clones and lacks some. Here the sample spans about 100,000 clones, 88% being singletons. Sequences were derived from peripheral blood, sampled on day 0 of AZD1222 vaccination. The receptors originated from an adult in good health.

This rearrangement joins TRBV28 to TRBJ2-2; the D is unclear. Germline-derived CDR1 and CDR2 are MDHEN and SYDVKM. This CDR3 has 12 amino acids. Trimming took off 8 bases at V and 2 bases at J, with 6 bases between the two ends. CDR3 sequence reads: CASSGNTGELFF. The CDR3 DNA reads TGTGCCAGCTCCGGAAACACCGGGGAGCTGTTTTTT.

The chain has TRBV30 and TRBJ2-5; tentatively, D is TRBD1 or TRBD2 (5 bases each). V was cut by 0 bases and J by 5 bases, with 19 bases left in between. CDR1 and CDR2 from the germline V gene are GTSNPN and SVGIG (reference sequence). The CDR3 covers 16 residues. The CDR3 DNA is TGTGCCTGGAGTGTACCTTCGGTTGGATGGGGGGAGACCCAGTACTTC. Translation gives CAWSVPSVGWGETQYF.

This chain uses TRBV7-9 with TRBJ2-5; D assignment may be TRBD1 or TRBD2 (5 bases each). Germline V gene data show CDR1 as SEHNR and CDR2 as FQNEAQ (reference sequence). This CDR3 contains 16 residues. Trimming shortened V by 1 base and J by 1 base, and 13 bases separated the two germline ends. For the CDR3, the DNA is TGTGCCAGCAGCTTAGGCCACGGGGCGACCCAAGAGACCCAGTACTTC. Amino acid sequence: CASSLGHGATQETQYF.

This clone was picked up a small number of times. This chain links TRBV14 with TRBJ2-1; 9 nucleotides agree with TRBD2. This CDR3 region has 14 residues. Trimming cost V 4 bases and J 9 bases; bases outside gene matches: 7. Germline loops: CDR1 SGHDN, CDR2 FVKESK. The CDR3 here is CASSLSGGWGEQFF. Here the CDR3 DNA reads TGTGCCAGCAGCCTCAGCGGGGGGTGGGGTGAGCAGTTCTTC.

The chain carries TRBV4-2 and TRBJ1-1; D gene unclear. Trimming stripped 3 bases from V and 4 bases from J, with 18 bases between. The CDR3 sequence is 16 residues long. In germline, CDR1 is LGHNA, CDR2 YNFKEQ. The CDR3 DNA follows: TGTGCCAGCAGCCACCCGGTCGTTCAGGTTACCACTGAAGCTTTCTTT. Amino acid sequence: CASSHPVVQVTTEAFF.

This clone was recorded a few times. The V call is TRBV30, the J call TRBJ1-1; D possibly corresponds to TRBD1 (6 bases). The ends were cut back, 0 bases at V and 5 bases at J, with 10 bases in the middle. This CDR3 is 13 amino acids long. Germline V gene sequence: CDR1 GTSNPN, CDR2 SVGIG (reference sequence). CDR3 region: CAWSVTGSTEAFF. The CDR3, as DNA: TGTGCCTGGAGTGTAACAGGGTCGACTGAAGCTTTCTTT.

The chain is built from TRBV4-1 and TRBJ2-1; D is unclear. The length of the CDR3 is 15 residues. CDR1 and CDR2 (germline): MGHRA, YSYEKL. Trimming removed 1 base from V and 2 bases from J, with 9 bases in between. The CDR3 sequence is CASSQASEPYNEQFF. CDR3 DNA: TGCGCCAGCAGCCAAGCGAGCGAACCCTACAATGAGCAGTTCTTC.

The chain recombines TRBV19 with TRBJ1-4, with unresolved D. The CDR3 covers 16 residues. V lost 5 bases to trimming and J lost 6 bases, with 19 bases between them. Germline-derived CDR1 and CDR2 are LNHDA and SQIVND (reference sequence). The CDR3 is CASSALVGRPHEKLFF. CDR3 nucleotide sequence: TGTGCCAGTAGTGCCCTCGTGGGTCGACCGCATGAAAAACTGTTTTTT.

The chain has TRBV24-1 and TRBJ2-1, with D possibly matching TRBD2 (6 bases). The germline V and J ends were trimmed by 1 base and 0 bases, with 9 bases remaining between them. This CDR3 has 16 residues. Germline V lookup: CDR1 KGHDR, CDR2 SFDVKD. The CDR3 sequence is CATSDFGSSSYNEQFF. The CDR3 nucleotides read TGTGCCACCAGTGATTTCGGGAGTTCCTCCTACAATGAGCAGTTCTTC.

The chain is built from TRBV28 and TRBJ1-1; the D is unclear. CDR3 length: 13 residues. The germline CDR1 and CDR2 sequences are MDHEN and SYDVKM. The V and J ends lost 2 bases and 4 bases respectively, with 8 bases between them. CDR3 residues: CASSLTSPTEAFF. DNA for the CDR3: TGTGCCAGCAGTTTAACCAGCCCCACTGAAGCTTTCTTT.

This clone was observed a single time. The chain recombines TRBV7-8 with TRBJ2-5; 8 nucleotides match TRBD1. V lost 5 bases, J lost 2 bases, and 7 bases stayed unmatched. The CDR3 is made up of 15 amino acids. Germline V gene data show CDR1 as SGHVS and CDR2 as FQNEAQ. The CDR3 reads CASSLRTGWQETQYF. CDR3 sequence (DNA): TGTGCCAGCAGCCTTCGGACAGGGTGGCAAGAGACCCAGTACTTC.

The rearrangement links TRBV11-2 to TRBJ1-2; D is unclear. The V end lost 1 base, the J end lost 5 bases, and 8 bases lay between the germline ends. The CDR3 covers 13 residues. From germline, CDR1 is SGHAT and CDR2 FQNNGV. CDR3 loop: CASSLGQIYGYTF. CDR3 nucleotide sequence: TGTGCCAGCAGCTTAGGGCAGATTTATGGCTACACCTTC.

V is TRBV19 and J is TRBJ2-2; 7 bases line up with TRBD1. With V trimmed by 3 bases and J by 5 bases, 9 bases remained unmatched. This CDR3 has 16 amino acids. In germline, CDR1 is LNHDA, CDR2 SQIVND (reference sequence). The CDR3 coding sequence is TGTGCCAGTAGTATTGTAGGGGGCGCCGGTACCGGGGAGCTGTTTTTT. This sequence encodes CASSIVGGAGTGELFF.

CDR3 sequence: CASSQVTGIEAFF. The CDR3 bases are TGCGCCAGCAGCCAAGTTACGGGGATTGAAGCTTTCTTT. The J gene is TRBJ1-1, the V gene TRBV4-1; D is unclear. CDR1 is MGHRA, CDR2 YSYEKL, per germline. CDR3 length: 13 residues. Trimming took 1 base from V and 7 from J, leaving 10 bases between them.

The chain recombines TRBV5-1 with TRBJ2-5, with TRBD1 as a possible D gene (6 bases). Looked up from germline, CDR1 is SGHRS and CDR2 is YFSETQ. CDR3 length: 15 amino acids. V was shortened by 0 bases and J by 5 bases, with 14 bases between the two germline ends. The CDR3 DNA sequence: TGCGCCAGCAGCTTGGCGCAGGGGCCCCAGGAGACCCAGTACTTC. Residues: CASSLAQGPQETQYF. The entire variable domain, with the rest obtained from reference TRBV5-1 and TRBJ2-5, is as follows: KAGVTQTPRYLIKTRGQQVTLSCSPISGHRSVSWYQQTPGQGLQFLFEYFSETQRNKGNFPGRFSGRQFSNSRSEMNVSTLELGDSALYLCASSLAQGPQETQYFGPGTRLLVL.